Reported below is one TCR beta chain. Its specific antigen is unknown. No qualities accompany the bases; no much larger clone lies one base away. Whole blood was collected in K2EDTA tubes by collaborating institutions according to the institutions' own protocols. Collaborator samples were shipped for TCRbeta analysis as frozen whole blood, isolated PBMCs, or DNA extracted from either sample type. These data belong to a study of blood T cell repertoires in COVID-19 (dated by TCRdb to the early 2020s). Turning to the overall study: The collaborator samples originated in the United States, Italy and Spain and spanned the acute and convalescent phases of COVID-19. The prospective study material was composed of cDNA or gDNA derived from T cells, B-cell-depleted T cells, or PBMCs. A freely available public database, intended as a resource for researchers studying the immune response to SARS-CoV-2, is where the repertoires were released. The sample metadata nearly always contained a de-identified subject ID, COVID-19 status, age in years and sex. Samples came from the ongoing ImmuneRACE study (first 160 participants) plus 1,254 subjects from 6 global collaborators. Where HLA class I and class II types were available, the types were taken from metadata supplied by the sample provider, not from assay-based typing. Deeply sampled blood TCRbeta repertoires from subjects exposed to, actively infected with, or recovered from COVID-19 were included in the dataset.

Including the terminal cysteine and phenylalanine, the CDR3 comprises 17 residues. Just the 51-base CDR3 DNA is kept, in frame starting at base 1. TCRbeta CDR3 regions were amplified from genomic DNA using the immunoSEQ Assay, a bias-controlled multiplex PCR. The paper's data handling went like this. Within the assay, amplification of reference gene primers was used to estimate how many nucleated cells each sample contained. Sequence reads were collapsed and filtered to measure the absolute abundance of every unique TCRbeta CDR3 rearrangement. For each sample, productive Simpson clonality was calculated by taking the square root of Simpson's diversity index across productive rearrangements. As stored in TCRdb, this immuneACCESS dataset retains in-frame rearrangements with V and J assigned. A fraction of the clones does not appear; measured against another copy, unresolved V genes explain less than half of the discrepancy, and the remainder lacks a known reason. V, J and clone size are those of that table, while D and trimming were read from the DNA. The sample records some 87,000 clones, approximately 87% of which are singletons. The ten largest clones represent about 18% of the sample.

Study-wide conclusions, independent of this receptor: The quantity of clinical and demographic metadata differed by source and by participant and was supplied without curation.

The rearranged chain carries TRBV21-1 and TRBJ2-1; TRBD2 is taken as the D call from the table, unchecked against the DNA. TRBV21-1 is recorded as a pseudogene. The source is a human donor in a cohort sampled during active COVID-19. Sequenced input: peripheral blood. CDR3 sequence: CASSEKGTRDSYNEQFF. The nucleotide sequence reads TGTGCCAGCAGCGAAAAGGGGACTAGAGACTCCTACAATGAGCAGTTCTTC.